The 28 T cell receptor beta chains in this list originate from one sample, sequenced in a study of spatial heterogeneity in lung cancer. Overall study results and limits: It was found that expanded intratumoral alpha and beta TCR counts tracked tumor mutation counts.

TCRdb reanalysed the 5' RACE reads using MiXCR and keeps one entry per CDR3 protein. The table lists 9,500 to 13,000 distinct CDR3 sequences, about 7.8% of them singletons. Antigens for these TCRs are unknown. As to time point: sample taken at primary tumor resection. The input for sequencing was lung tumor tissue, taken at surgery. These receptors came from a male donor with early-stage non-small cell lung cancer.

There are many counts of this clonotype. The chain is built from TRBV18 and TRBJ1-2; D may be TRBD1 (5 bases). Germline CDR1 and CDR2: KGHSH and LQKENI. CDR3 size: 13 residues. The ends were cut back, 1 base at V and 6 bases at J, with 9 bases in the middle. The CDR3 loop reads CASSPRREDGYTF. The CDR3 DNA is TGTGCCAGCTCACCACGCAGGGAAGATGGCTACACCTTC.

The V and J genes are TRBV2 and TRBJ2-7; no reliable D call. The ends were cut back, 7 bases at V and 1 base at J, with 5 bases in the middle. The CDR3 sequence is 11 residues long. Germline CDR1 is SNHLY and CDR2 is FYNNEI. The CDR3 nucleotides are TGTGCCAGCACTGGTTCCTACGAGCAGTACTTC. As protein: CASTGSYEQYF. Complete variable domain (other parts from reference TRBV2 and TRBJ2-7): EPEVTQTPSHQVTQMGQEVILRCVPISNHLYFYWYRQILGQKVEFLVSFYNNEISEKSEIFDDQFSVERPDGSNFTLKIRSTKLEDSAMYFCASTGSYEQYFGPGTRLTVT.

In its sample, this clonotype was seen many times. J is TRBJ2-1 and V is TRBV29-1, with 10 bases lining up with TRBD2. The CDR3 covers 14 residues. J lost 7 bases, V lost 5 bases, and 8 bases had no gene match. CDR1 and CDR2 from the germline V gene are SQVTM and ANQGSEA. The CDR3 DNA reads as TGCAGCGTTAATCGGCTAGCGGGAGAGAATGAGCAGTTCTTC. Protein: CSVNRLAGENEQFF.

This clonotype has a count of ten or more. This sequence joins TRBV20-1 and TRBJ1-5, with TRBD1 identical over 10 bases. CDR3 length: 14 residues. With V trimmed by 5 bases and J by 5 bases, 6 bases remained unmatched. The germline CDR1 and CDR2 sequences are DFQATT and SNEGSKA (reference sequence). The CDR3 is CSAWGQGPHQPQHF. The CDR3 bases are TGCAGTGCTTGGGGACAGGGGCCTCATCAGCCCCAGCATTTT.

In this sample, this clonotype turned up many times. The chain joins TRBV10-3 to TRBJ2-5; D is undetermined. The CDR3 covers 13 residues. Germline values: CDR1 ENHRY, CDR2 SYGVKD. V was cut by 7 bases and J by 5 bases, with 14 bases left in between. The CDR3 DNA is TGTGCCATCAAATCTTTCGGTTCCGAGACCCAGTACTTC. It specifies CAIKSFGSETQYF.

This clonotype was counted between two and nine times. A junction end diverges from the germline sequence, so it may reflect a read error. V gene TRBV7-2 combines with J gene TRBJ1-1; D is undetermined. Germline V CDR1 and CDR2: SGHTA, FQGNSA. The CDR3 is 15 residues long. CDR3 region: CVSSPQDRRGTEAFF. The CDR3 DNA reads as TGTGTCAGCAGCCCGCAAGATCGACGGGGCACTGAAGCTTTCTTT.

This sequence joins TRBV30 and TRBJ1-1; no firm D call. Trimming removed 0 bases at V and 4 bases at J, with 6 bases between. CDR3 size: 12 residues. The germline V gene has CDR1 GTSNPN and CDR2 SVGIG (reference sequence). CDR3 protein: CAWSVGGTEAFF. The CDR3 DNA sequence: TGTGCCTGGAGTGTAGGTGGCACTGAAGCTTTCTTT.

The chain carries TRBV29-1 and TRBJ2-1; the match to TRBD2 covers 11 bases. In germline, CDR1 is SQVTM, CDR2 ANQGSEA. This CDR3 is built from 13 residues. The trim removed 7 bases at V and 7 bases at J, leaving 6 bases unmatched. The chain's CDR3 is CSAGTSGLNEQFF. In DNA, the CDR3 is TGCAGCGCCGGGACTAGCGGTCTAAATGAGCAGTTCTTC.

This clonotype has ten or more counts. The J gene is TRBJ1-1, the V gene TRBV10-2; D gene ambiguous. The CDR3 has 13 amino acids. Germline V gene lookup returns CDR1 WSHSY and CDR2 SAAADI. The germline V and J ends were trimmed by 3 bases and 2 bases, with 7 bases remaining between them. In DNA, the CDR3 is TGCGCCAGCAGTGATAACCGAAACACTGAAGCTTTCTTT. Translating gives CASSDNRNTEAFF.

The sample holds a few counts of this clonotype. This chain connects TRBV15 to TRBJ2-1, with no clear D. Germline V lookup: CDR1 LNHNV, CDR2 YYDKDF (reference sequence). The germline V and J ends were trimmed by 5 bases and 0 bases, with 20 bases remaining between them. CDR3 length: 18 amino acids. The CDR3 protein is CATSPSYRAASSYNEQFF. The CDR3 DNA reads TGTGCCACCAGCCCCTCCTATAGGGCAGCCAGCTCCTACAATGAGCAGTTCTTC.

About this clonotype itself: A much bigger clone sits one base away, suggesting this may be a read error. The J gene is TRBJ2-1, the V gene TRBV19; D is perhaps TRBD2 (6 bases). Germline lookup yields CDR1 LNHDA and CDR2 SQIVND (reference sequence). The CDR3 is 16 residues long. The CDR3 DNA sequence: TGTGTCAGTAGGTCTACCCTAGCGACCCCCTACAATGAGCAGTTCTTC. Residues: CVSRSTLATPYNEQFF.

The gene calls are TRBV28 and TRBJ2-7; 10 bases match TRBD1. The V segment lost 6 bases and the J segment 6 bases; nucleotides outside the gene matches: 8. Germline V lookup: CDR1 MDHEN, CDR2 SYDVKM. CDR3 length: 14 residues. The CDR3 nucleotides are TGTGCCAGCAGCTCCGGGACAGGGGCGATCGAGCAGTACTTC. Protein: CASSSGTGAIEQYF.

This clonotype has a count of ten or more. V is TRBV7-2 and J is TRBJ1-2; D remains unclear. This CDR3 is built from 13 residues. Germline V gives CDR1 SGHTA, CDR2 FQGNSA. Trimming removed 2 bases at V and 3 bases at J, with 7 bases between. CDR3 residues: CASSLSGDYGYTF. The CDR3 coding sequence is TGTGCCAGCAGCTTAAGCGGAGACTATGGCTACACCTTC.

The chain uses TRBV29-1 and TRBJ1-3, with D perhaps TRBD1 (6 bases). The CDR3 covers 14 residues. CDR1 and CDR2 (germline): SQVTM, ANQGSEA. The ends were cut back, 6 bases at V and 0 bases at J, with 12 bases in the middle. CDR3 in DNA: TGCAGCGTGGGGGACACCGGCTCTGGAAACACCATATATTTT. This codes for CSVGDTGSGNTIYF.

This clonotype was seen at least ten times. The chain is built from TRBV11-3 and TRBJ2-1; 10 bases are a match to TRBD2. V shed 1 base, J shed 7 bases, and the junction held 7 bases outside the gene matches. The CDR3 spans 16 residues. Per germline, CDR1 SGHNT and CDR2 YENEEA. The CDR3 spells CASSLASSGRVNEQFF. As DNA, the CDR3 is TGTGCCAGCAGCTTAGCGTCCAGCGGGAGGGTTAATGAGCAGTTCTTC.

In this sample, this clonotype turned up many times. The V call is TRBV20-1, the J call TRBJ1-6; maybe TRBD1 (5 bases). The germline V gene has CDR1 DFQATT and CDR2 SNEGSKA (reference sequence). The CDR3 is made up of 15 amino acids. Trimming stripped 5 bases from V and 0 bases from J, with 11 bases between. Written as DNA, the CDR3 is TGCAGTGCTTCTCCAGGGTACTCCTATAATTCACCCCTCCACTTT. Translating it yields CSASPGYSYNSPLHF.

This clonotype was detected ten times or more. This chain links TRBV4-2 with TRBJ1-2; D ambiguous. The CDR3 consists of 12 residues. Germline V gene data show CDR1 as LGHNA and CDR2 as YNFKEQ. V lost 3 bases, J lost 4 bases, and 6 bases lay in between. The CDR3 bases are TGTGCCAGCAGCCAGTCGATCTATGGCTACACCTTC. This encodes CASSQSIYGYTF.

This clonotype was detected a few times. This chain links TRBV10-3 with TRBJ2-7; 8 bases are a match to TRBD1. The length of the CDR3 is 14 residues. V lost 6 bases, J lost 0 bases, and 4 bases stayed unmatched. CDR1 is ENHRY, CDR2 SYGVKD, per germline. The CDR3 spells CAISQTGVSYEQYF. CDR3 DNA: TGTGCCATCAGCCAGACAGGGGTCTCCTACGAGCAGTACTTC.

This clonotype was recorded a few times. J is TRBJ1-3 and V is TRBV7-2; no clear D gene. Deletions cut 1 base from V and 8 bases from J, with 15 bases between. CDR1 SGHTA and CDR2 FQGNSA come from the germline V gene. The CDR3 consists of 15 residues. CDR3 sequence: CASSLDGSGRDTIYF. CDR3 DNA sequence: TGTGCCAGCAGCTTAGATGGGTCCGGGCGGGACACCATATATTTT.

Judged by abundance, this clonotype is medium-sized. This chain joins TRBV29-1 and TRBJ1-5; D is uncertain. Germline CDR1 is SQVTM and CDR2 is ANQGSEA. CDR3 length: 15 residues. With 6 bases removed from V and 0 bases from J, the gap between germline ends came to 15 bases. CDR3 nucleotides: TGCAGCGTCCCCGCTGACGGATATAGCAATCAGCCCCAGCATTTT. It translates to CSVPADGYSNQPQHF.

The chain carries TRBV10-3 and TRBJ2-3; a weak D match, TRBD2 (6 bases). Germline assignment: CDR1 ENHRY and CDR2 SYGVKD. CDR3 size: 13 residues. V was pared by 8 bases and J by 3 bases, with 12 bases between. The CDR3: CAIGGGRTDTQYF. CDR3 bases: TGTGCCATCGGTGGGGGGAGGACAGATACGCAGTATTTT.

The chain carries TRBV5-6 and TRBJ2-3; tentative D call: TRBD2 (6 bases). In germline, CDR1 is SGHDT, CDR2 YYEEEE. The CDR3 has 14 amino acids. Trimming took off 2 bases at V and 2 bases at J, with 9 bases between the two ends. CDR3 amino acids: CASSFGGTTDTQYF. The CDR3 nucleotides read TGTGCCAGCAGCTTCGGCGGGACCACAGATACGCAGTATTTT.

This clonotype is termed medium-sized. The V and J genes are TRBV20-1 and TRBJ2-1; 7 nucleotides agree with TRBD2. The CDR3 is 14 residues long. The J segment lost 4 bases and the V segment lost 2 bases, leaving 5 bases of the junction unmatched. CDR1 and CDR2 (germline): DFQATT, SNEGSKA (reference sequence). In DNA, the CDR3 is TGCAGTGCTAGATTCCGCGGGGGTTACAATGAGCAGTTCTTC. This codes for CSARFRGGYNEQFF.

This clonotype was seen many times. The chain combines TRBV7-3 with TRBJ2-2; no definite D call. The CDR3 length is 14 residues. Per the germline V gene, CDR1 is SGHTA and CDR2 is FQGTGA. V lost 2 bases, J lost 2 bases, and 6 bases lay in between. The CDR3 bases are TGTGCCAGCAGCTTATTCCGTAACACCGGGGAGCTGTTTTTT. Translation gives CASSLFRNTGELFF.

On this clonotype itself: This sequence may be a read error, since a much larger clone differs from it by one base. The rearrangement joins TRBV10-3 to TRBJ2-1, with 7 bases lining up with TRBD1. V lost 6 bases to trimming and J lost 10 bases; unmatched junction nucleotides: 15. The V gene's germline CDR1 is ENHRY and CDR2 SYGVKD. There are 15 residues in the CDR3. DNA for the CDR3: TGTGCCATCAGAGAGGGGGCAACAGGGAATGAAGAGCAGTTCTTC. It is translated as CAIREGATGNEEQFF.

CDR3 coding DNA: TGTGCCAGCAGTTTAGGGCAGGGGGGCACTGAAGCTTTCTTT. The encoded protein is CASSLGQGGTEAFF. The gene calls are TRBV27 and TRBJ1-1, with 7 bases that match TRBD1. The CDR3 runs 14 residues. Trimming at V came to 2 bases and at J to 4 bases, leaving 4 bases not matched to a gene. Germline assignment: CDR1 MNHEY and CDR2 SMNVEV (reference sequence).

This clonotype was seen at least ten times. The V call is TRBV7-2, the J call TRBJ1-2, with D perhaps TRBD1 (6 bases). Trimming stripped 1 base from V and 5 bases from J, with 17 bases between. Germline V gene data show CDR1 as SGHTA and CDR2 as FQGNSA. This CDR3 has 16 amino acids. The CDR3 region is CASSLGRRGAHYGYTF. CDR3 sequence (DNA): TGTGCCAGCAGCTTAGGCAGACGGGGGGCGCATTATGGCTACACCTTC.

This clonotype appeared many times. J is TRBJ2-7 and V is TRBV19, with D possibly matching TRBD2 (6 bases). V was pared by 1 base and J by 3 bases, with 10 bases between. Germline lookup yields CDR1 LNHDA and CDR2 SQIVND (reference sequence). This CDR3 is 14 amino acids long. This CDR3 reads CASSIGGDYYEQYF. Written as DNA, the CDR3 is TGTGCCAGTAGTATAGGCGGGGATTACTACGAGCAGTACTTC.